The 32 T cell receptor beta chains presented below share a single source sample, sequenced in a study of cytomegalovirus exposure and HLA in healthy donors. Vbeta (60) and Jbeta (13) primers were used in the PCR. Generated by immunoSEQ multiplex PCR, the TCRdb table keeps only in-frame clones and is missing some. The data show approximately 70,000 clones, 65% to 85% seen once. The sequenced material came from PBMCs. Receptors originate from a woman in her 30s in good health and CMV-seronegative.

The rearrangement links TRBV6-5 to TRBJ2-1; 10 nucleotides match TRBD1. The CDR3 totals 15 residues. The V and J ends lost 9 bases and 6 bases, in that order; junction bases with no gene match: 11. Germline V lookup: CDR1 MNHEY, CDR2 SVGAGI. CDR3 bases: TGTGCCAGTCACGTAGCCGGGGACAGGGGCAATGAGCAGTTCTTC. Encoded protein: CASHVAGDRGNEQFF.

The V and J genes are TRBV6-6 and TRBJ1-5; 7 bases fit TRBD1. Germline CDR1 reads MNHNY; CDR2 reads SVGAGI (reference sequence). V shed 7 bases and J 8 bases; nucleotides not matched to a gene: 8. The CDR3 length is 13 residues. The CDR3 region has the DNA TGTGCCAGCACCACAGGGGAGCTAAAGCCCCAGCATTTT. Its protein is CASTTGELKPQHF.

This rearrangement joins TRBV28 to TRBJ2-1; D possibly corresponds to TRBD1 (6 bases). The CDR3 is made up of 19 amino acids. Germline-derived CDR1 and CDR2 are MDHEN and SYDVKM. Trimming cost V 6 bases and J 0 bases, with 24 bases left between them. DNA of the CDR3: TGTGCCAGCAGCCACCCCACCTCACTCGACAGGATCTCCTACAATGAGCAGTTCTTC. It codes for CASSHPTSLDRISYNEQFF.

The chain joins TRBV5-8 to TRBJ1-1; D not certain. The germline V gene has CDR1 SGHTS and CDR2 YDEGEE. V lost 4 bases, J lost 2 bases, and 6 bases lay in between. There are 12 residues in the CDR3. The CDR3 region is CASSPRNTEAFF. In nucleotides, the CDR3 is TGTGCCAGCAGCCCCAGAAACACTGAAGCTTTCTTT. The full variable domain, in which reference TRBV5-8 and TRBJ1-1 provide the parts outside the CDR3, is EAGVTQSPTHLIKTRGQQATLRCSPISGHTSVYWYQQALGLGLQFLLWYDEGEERNRGNFPPRFSGRQFPNYSSELNVNALELEDSALYLCASSPRNTEAFFGQGTRLTVV.

The chain recombines TRBV5-1 with TRBJ1-2; 8 bases fit TRBD1. CDR3 size: 13 residues. V was pared by 1 base and J by 9 bases, with 5 bases of the junction left unmatched. Per germline, CDR1 SGHRS and CDR2 YFSETQ. The CDR3 nucleotides read TGCGCCAGCAGCTTGATGGGACAGGAGCGCTACACCTTC. Encoded protein: CASSLMGQERYTF. The whole variable domain, filled in from reference TRBV5-1 and TRBJ1-2, reads KAGVTQTPRYLIKTRGQQVTLSCSPISGHRSVSWYQQTPGQGLQFLFEYFSETQRNKGNFPGRFSGRQFSNSRSEMNVSTLELGDSALYLCASSLMGQERYTFGSGTRLTVV.

This chain links TRBV5-1 with TRBJ2-2, with D tentatively TRBD2 (5 bases). CDR1 SGHRS and CDR2 YFSETQ come from the germline V gene. Trimming removed 2 bases at V and 6 bases at J, with 14 bases between. The CDR3 totals 15 residues. In DNA form, the CDR3 reads TGCGCCAGCAGCTTTAGCGCGACCCGCGCCGGGGAGCTGTTTTTT. It codes for CASSFSATRAGELFF. The variable domain in full, with the rest retrieved from reference TRBV5-1 and TRBJ2-2, is KAGVTQTPRYLIKTRGQQVTLSCSPISGHRSVSWYQQTPGQGLQFLFEYFSETQRNKGNFPGRFSGRQFSNSRSEMNVSTLELGDSALYLCASSFSATRAGELFFGEGSRLTVL.

V gene TRBV28 combines with J gene TRBJ1-2; no clear D gene. CDR1 and CDR2 (germline): MDHEN, SYDVKM. Trimming pared 2 bases from V and 8 bases from J, leaving 12 bases between. This CDR3 comprises 13 residues. The CDR3 protein is CASSLPYSRGYTF. As DNA, the CDR3 is TGTGCCAGCAGTTTACCCTACAGTCGGGGCTACACCTTC.

The rearrangement links TRBV6-5 to TRBJ1-2; no reliable D call. Trimming pared 0 bases from V and 5 bases from J, leaving 10 bases between. CDR3 size: 14 residues. Germline V gene data show CDR1 as MNHEY and CDR2 as SVGAGI. CDR3: CASSYSETLYGYTF. DNA for the CDR3: TGTGCCAGCAGTTACTCGGAGACGTTGTATGGCTACACCTTC.

The chain is built from TRBV29-1 and TRBJ1-1; TRBD1 might be the D (6 bases). Trimming took 2 bases from V and 11 from J, leaving 12 bases between them. The CDR3 has 11 amino acids. Germline lookup yields CDR1 SQVTM and CDR2 ANQGSEA. CDR3 residues: CSVEQGNSAFF. The DNA for the CDR3 is TGCAGCGTTGAACAGGGGAATAGCGCTTTCTTT. Based on the CDR3 plus reference TRBV29-1 and TRBJ1-1, the full variable domain is SAVISQKPSRDICQRGTSLTIQCQVDSQVTMMFWYRQQPGQSLTLIATANQGSEATYESGFVIDKFPISRPNLTFSTLTVSNMSPEDSSIYLCSVEQGNSAFFGQGTRLTVV.

This clone came up a few times. The V call is TRBV7-7, the J call TRBJ2-2; TRBD2 agrees at 8 bases. Germline V gives CDR1 SSHAT, CDR2 FNYEAQ (reference sequence). The CDR3 spans 16 residues. V shed 5 bases, J shed 5 bases, and the junction held 10 bases outside the gene matches. In DNA form, the CDR3 reads TGTGCCAGCAGCCCAGGACTAGCCACGGGTACCGGGGAGCTGTTTTTT. Its translation is CASSPGLATGTGELFF.

The rearrangement uses TRBV15 and TRBJ2-5; weak D call: TRBD1 (6 bases). The CDR3 contains 17 residues. Per the germline V gene, CDR1 is LNHNV and CDR2 is YYDKDF (reference sequence). V shed 0 bases and J shed 0 bases, with 14 bases lying between them. As DNA, the CDR3 is TGTGCCACCAGCAGAGATTTGGCCAGGGGCCACCAAGAGACCCAGTACTTC. Its protein product is CATSRDLARGHQETQYF.

A remark on this clone: In the same sample, other DNA sequences code for this CDR3. The rearrangement links TRBV11-2 to TRBJ1-4; 9 nucleotides match TRBD1. This CDR3 is 14 amino acids long. Trimming took 3 bases from V and 8 from J; bases not matched to a gene: 4. The germline CDR1 and CDR2 sequences are SGHAT and FQNNGV. The CDR3, as DNA: TGTGCCAGCAGCTTGGGGACAGGGAGGGAAAAACTGTTTTTT. The encoded protein is CASSLGTGREKLFF.

This clone came up a few times. The CDR3 nucleotides read TGTGCCAGCAGCGGACAGGGCAAGGGAAGCACAGATACGCAGTATTTT. Amino acids: CASSGQGKGSTDTQYF. V usage is TRBV11-1 and J usage is TRBJ2-3; 8 nucleotides align to TRBD1. V dropped 5 bases and J dropped 0; count of bases not matched to a gene: 7. The CDR3 has 16 amino acids. Germline V gene data show CDR1 as SGHAT and CDR2 as FQDESV (reference sequence).

The sample holds one count of this clone. The chain has TRBV4-3 and TRBJ2-7; 9 bases agree with TRBD2. This CDR3 has 16 residues. Looked up from germline, CDR1 is LGHNA and CDR2 is YSLEER. The trim removed 3 bases at V and 0 bases at J, leaving 6 bases unmatched. CDR3 amino acids: CASSQTSGGISYEQYF. The CDR3 nucleotides read TGCGCCAGCAGCCAGACGAGCGGGGGGATCTCCTACGAGCAGTACTTC.

This rearrangement joins TRBV7-6 to TRBJ1-5; the D gene is possibly TRBD1 (6 bases). The length of the CDR3 is 15 residues. The V gene lost 3 bases and the J gene lost 7 bases, with 16 bases spanning the gap. Germline CDR1 reads SGHVS; CDR2 reads FNYEAQ. CDR3 residues: CASSFNPGAGQPQHF. For the CDR3, the DNA is TGTGCCAGCAGCTTTAATCCAGGGGCTGGACAGCCCCAGCATTTT.

A few counts support this clone. The genes are TRBV6-5 and TRBJ1-5; TRBD1 matches at 9 bases. Per germline, CDR1 MNHEY and CDR2 SVGAGI. CDR3 length: 15 residues. V was clipped by 7 bases and J by 2 bases; unmatched bases: 6. The CDR3 region is CASKGTGFGNQPQHF. For the CDR3, the DNA is TGTGCCAGCAAGGGGACAGGGTTTGGCAATCAGCCCCAGCATTTT.

J is TRBJ2-1 and V is TRBV7-2; 9 positions match TRBD2. Trimming cost V 0 bases and J 2 bases; bases outside gene matches: 5. The CDR3 is made up of 17 amino acids. Per the germline V gene, CDR1 is SGHTA and CDR2 is FQGNSA. In nucleotides, the CDR3 is TGTGCCAGCAGCTTAGCGCGGGCTAGCGGGGCCTACAATGAGCAGTTCTTC. Protein product: CASSLARASGAYNEQFF.

The chain employs TRBV7-9 and TRBJ1-4; D is perhaps TRBD1 (5 bases). This CDR3 comprises 17 residues. Trimming took 0 bases from V and 4 from J, leaving 15 bases between them. CDR1 is SEHNR and CDR2 is FQNEAQ in the germline V gene (reference sequence). The chain's CDR3 is CASSLAPPGSINEKLFF. As DNA, the CDR3 is TGTGCCAGCAGCTTAGCGCCCCCAGGGTCCATTAATGAAAAACTGTTTTTT. Together with reference TRBV7-9 and TRBJ1-4, the CDR3 gives the full variable domain: DTGVSQNPRHKITKRGQNVTFRCDPISEHNRLYWYRQTLGQGPEFLTYFQNEAQLEKSRLLSDRFSAERPKGSFSTLEIQRTEQGDSAMYLCASSLAPPGSINEKLFFGSGTQLSVL.

The rearrangement uses TRBV30 and TRBJ1-3, with D tentatively TRBD1 (6 bases). V lost 0 bases to trimming and J lost 2 bases, with 8 bases between them. The CDR3 covers 14 residues. Germline V gene lookup returns CDR1 GTSNPN and CDR2 SVGIG (reference sequence). The chain's CDR3 is CAWSVGTTGNTIYF. For the CDR3, the DNA is TGTGCCTGGAGTGTCGGGACAACTGGAAACACCATATATTTT.

The V gene is TRBV7-6, the J gene TRBJ1-1; 10 nucleotides agree with TRBD1. CDR1 and CDR2 (germline): SGHVS, FNYEAQ. The CDR3 is 18 amino acids. The V segment lost 4 bases and the J segment 1 base; nucleotides outside the gene matches: 12. The CDR3 nucleotides are TGTGCCAGCAGCTCGCACCGGGACAGGGGCTTCAAGAACACTGAAGCTTTCTTT. This codes for CASSSHRDRGFKNTEAFF. The variable domain in full, completed from reference TRBV7-6 and TRBJ1-1, reads GAGVSQSPRYKVTKRGQDVALRCDPISGHVSLYWYRQALGQGPEFLTYFNYEAQQDKSGLPNDRFSAERPEGSISTLTIQRTEQRDSAMYRCASSSHRDRGFKNTEAFFGQGTRLTVV.

The rearrangement uses TRBV7-2 and TRBJ1-1, with 7 bases that match TRBD1. The germline CDR1 and CDR2 sequences are SGHTA and FQGNSA. The V gene end was trimmed by 0 bases and the J gene end by 0 bases; junction bases not matched to a gene: 4. The CDR3 sequence is 16 residues long. CDR3 loop: CASSLAGRGMNTEAFF. DNA for the CDR3: TGTGCCAGCAGCTTAGCGGGCAGGGGGATGAACACTGAAGCTTTCTTT.

This clone was seen only a few times. V gene TRBV11-2 combines with J gene TRBJ1-3; D is possibly TRBD1 (6 bases). V lost 5 bases, J lost 0 bases, and 8 bases lay in between. The CDR3 runs to 14 residues. CDR1 is SGHAT, CDR2 FQNNGV, per germline. The CDR3 sequence is CASSRGNSGNTIYF. In DNA form, the CDR3 reads TGTGCCAGCAGCAGGGGGAACTCTGGAAACACCATATATTTT. The complete variable domain, with remaining parts taken from reference TRBV11-2 and TRBJ1-3, reads EAGVAQSPRYKIIEKRQSVAFWCNPISGHATLYWYQQILGQGPKLLIQFQNNGVVDDSQLPKDRFSAERLKGVDSTLKIQPAKLEDSAVYLCASSRGNSGNTIYFGEGSWLTVV.

The chain links TRBV5-1 to TRBJ2-3; TRBD1 matches at 11 bases. The ends lost 4 bases at V and 4 bases at J; junction bases unmatched: 5. Germline V gene sequence: CDR1 SGHRS, CDR2 YFSETQ. There are 15 residues in the CDR3. The CDR3 nucleotides read TGCGCCAGCAGCAGGGGACAGGGGGATGCAGATACGCAGTATTTT. This translates into CASSRGQGDADTQYF.

This chain links TRBV2 with TRBJ1-1, with no clear D. This CDR3 is built from 13 residues. The V end lost 1 base, the J end lost 2 bases, and 5 bases lay between the germline ends. Germline assignment: CDR1 SNHLY and CDR2 FYNNEI. This CDR3 reads CASSEETNTEAFF. CDR3 DNA: TGTGCCAGCAGTGAAGAGACAAACACTGAAGCTTTCTTT.

In its sample, this clone was seen once. The chain has TRBV29-1 and TRBJ1-2, with D unresolved. Germline V gene lookup returns CDR1 SQVTM and CDR2 ANQGSEA. Trimming shortened V by 7 bases and J by 6 bases, and 18 bases separated the two germline ends. This CDR3 contains 13 residues. DNA for the CDR3: TGCAGCGCTAACCCTCAGGATGTTCATGGCTACACCTTC. This sequence encodes CSANPQDVHGYTF.

The chain combines TRBV5-6 with TRBJ1-2; 10 bases are a match to TRBD1. CDR3 size: 14 residues. CDR1 SGHDT and CDR2 YYEEEE come from the germline V gene. Trimming took 4 bases from V and 5 from J; bases not matched to a gene: 5. This CDR3 reads CASSRRDRGYGYTF. CDR3 DNA: TGTGCCAGCAGCAGACGGGACAGGGGTTATGGCTACACCTTC.

This clone came up a few times. The V gene is TRBV18, the J gene TRBJ1-4; D not certain. V lost 2 bases and J 0 bases, leaving 4 bases between the germline ends. This CDR3 region has 14 residues. Per germline, CDR1 KGHSH and CDR2 LQKENI. This CDR3 is CASSPGPTNEKLFF. CDR3 bases: TGTGCCAGCTCACCAGGGCCAACTAATGAAAAACTGTTTTTT.

This clone was seen more than once but under ten times. The gene calls are TRBV19 and TRBJ2-1; TRBD1 is a possible D gene (6 bases). CDR1 is LNHDA and CDR2 is SQIVND in the germline V gene (reference sequence). The V end lost 3 bases, the J end lost 5 bases, and 11 bases lay between the germline ends. The CDR3 totals 14 residues. The CDR3 reads CASSMPGAHNEQFF. The DNA of the CDR3 is TGTGCCAGTAGTATGCCAGGGGCACACAATGAGCAGTTCTTC. The full variable domain, its missing parts supplied by reference TRBV19 and TRBJ2-1, is DGGITQSPKYLFRKEGQNVTLSCEQNLNHDAMYWYRQDPGQGLRLIYYSQIVNDFQKGDIAEGYSVSREKKESFPLTVTSAQKNPTAFYLCASSMPGAHNEQFFGPGTRLTVL.

This clone has only one observation. The J gene is TRBJ1-2, the V gene TRBV5-8; the D is unclear. Germline CDR1 is SGHTS and CDR2 is YDEGEE. V was pared by 4 bases and J by 5 bases, with 6 bases between. This CDR3 spans 11 amino acids. The DNA of the CDR3 is TGTGCCAGCAGCCCGGGATATGGCTACACCTTC. This encodes CASSPGYGYTF.

The chain couples TRBV30 to TRBJ2-1; TRBD2 might be the D (5 bases). The CDR3 sequence is 16 residues long. Trimming shortened V by 1 base and J by 0 bases, and 13 bases separated the two germline ends. Per the germline V gene, CDR1 is GTSNPN and CDR2 is SVGIG (reference sequence). CDR3 protein: CAWSARGFSSYNEQFF. CDR3 DNA sequence: TGTGCCTGGAGTGCCCGGGGTTTCAGCTCCTACAATGAGCAGTTCTTC.

The chain joins TRBV7-6 to TRBJ2-3, with 12 bases fitting TRBD2. The CDR3 contains 18 residues. The ends lost 1 base at V and 5 bases at J; junction bases unmatched: 10. CDR1 and CDR2 from the germline V gene are SGHVS and FNYEAQ. The CDR3 sequence: CASSLGLAGGAGGDTQYF. CDR3 in DNA: TGTGCCAGCAGCTTAGGTCTAGCGGGGGGGGCCGGTGGAGATACGCAGTATTTT. Based on the CDR3 plus reference TRBV7-6 and TRBJ2-3, the full variable domain is GAGVSQSPRYKVTKRGQDVALRCDPISGHVSLYWYRQALGQGPEFLTYFNYEAQQDKSGLPNDRFSAERPEGSISTLTIQRTEQRDSAMYRCASSLGLAGGAGGDTQYFGPGTRLTVL.

The chain is built from TRBV5-6 and TRBJ2-1; 8 nucleotides match TRBD1. Looked up from germline, CDR1 is SGHDT and CDR2 is YYEEEE. There are 14 residues in the CDR3. Germline trimming cut 4 bases from V and 6 bases from J; bases unmatched to any gene: 6. CDR3 sequence (DNA): TGTGCCAGCAGCACAGGACAGGGTATCAATGAGCAGTTCTTC. Its translation is CASSTGQGINEQFF. The whole variable domain, remainder taken from reference TRBV5-6 and TRBJ2-1, is DAGVTQSPTHLIKTRGQQVTLRCSPKSGHDTVSWYQQALGQGPQFIFQYYEEEERQRGNFPDRFSGHQFPNYSSELNVNALLLGDSALYLCASSTGQGINEQFFGPGTRLTVL.